The 19 T cell receptor beta chains given below trace back to one sample, sequenced in a study of T cell repertoires in cytomegalovirus infection. One entry per CDR3 protein results from TCRdb running MiXCR on the reads. Of just under 550,000 distinct CDR3 sequences listed, about 25% are singletons. Material: PBMCs. The receptor set was obtained from a human donor in good health (CMV status not recorded). Some clones in this sample may be carry-over from other donors' samples.

This clonotype was observed many times. The chain employs TRBV7-2 and TRBJ1-5; tentatively, D is TRBD1 (5 bases). The CDR3 has 15 amino acids. The V and J ends lost 3 bases and 1 base respectively, with 10 bases between them. Germline CDR1 reads SGHTA; CDR2 reads FQGNSA. The CDR3 DNA is TGTGCCAGCAGCTTCTTTCAGGGCAGCAATCAGCCCCAGCATTTT. This sequence encodes CASSFFQGSNQPQHF.

This clonotype was seen many times. This chain joins TRBV7-2 and TRBJ1-2, with D maybe TRBD1 (5 bases). Germline-derived CDR1 and CDR2 are SGHTA and FQGNSA. This CDR3 is 15 amino acids long. V was clipped by 1 base and J by 3 bases, with 12 bases between them. In DNA form, the CDR3 reads TGTGCCAGCAGCTTAGACGAGGGGCTCTACTATGGCTACACCTTC. This gives the protein CASSLDEGLYYGYTF.

V and J are TRBV7-9 and TRBJ2-7, with 9 positions matching TRBD1. Germline V lookup: CDR1 SEHNR, CDR2 FQNEAQ (reference sequence). V was pared by 3 bases and J by 5 bases, with 11 bases of the junction left unmatched. This CDR3 region has 16 residues. CDR3 loop: CASSFSGTGYPNEQYF. For the CDR3, the DNA is TGTGCCAGCAGCTTCTCCGGGACAGGGTACCCCAACGAGCAGTACTTC. Filled out from reference TRBV7-9 and TRBJ2-7, the complete variable domain reads DTGVSQNPRHKITKRGQNVTFRCDPISEHNRLYWYRQTLGQGPEFLTYFQNEAQLEKSRLLSDRFSAERPKGSFSTLEIQRTEQGDSAMYLCASSFSGTGYPNEQYFGPGTRLTVT.

This chain links TRBV4-1 with TRBJ1-4, with TRBD1 as a possible D gene (6 bases). Germline lookup yields CDR1 MGHRA and CDR2 YSYEKL. V was clipped by 1 base and J by 11 bases, with 26 bases between them. This CDR3 comprises 18 residues. The DNA of the CDR3 is TGCGCCAGCAGCCAAGGTCGGGCGGGGGGCCGTGCGGGGGGGAAACTGTTTTTT. It is translated as CASSQGRAGGRAGGKLFF.

This clonotype was detected only a few times. J is TRBJ2-5 and V is TRBV7-2; no definite D call. V gave up 3 bases and J gave up 3 bases, with 8 bases separating them. CDR3 length: 13 amino acids. Per the germline V gene, CDR1 is SGHTA and CDR2 is FQGNSA. The CDR3 loop reads CASSLTPKETQYF. As DNA, the CDR3 is TGTGCCAGCAGCTTGACACCGAAAGAGACCCAGTACTTC.

This chain uses TRBV11-2 with TRBJ2-2; D is uncertain. Trimming took off 2 bases at V and 4 bases at J, with 8 bases between the two ends. The germline CDR1 and CDR2 sequences are SGHAT and FQNNGV. The CDR3 runs 14 residues. The CDR3 DNA sequence: TGTGCCAGCAGCTTACAGCGATCCACCGGGGAGCTGTTTTTT. This translates into CASSLQRSTGELFF.

The rearrangement links TRBV20-1 to TRBJ1-4, with TRBD1 as a possible D gene (5 bases). The CDR3 sequence is 13 residues long. Germline V gene sequence: CDR1 DFQATT, CDR2 SNEGSKA (reference sequence). V lost 2 bases to trimming and J lost 7 bases, with 11 bases between them. In DNA form, the CDR3 reads TGCAGTGCTAGACCGGGACCGGGTGAAAAACTGTTTTTT. It translates to CSARPGPGEKLFF.

This clonotype came up once. The chain combines TRBV15 with TRBJ2-3; D unclear. Germline V lookup: CDR1 LNHNV, CDR2 YYDKDF (reference sequence). This CDR3 is built from 15 residues. Trimming removed 8 bases at V and 1 base at J, with 16 bases between. The CDR3 sequence: CATEDDQRGTDTQYF. The CDR3 nucleotides read TGTGCCACCGAGGACGACCAACGGGGCACAGATACGCAGTATTTT.

The V and J genes are TRBV29-1 and TRBJ2-3; TRBD2 matches 12 bases. V was pared by 4 bases and J by 4 bases, with 3 bases of the junction left unmatched. The CDR3 sequence is 14 residues long. Per germline, CDR1 SQVTM and CDR2 ANQGSEA. For the CDR3, the DNA is TGCAGCGTTGGACTAGCGGGAGTCGCAGATACGCAGTATTTT. Amino acids: CSVGLAGVADTQYF.

The chain combines TRBV10-2 with TRBJ1-1, with 7 bases matching TRBD1. CDR1 is WSHSY and CDR2 is SAAADI in the germline V gene. V was pared by 7 bases and J by 1 base, with 6 bases of the junction left unmatched. CDR3 length: 14 residues. This chain's CDR3 is CASKDRVSNTEAFF. CDR3 nucleotides: TGCGCCAGCAAAGACAGGGTTTCGAACACTGAAGCTTTCTTT.

This clonotype was seen a few times. This sequence joins TRBV7-2 and TRBJ2-2; no firm D call. Germline values: CDR1 SGHTA, CDR2 FQGNSA. This CDR3 contains 13 residues. V was clipped by 4 bases and J by 6 bases, with 9 bases between them. The CDR3 DNA sequence: TGTGCCAGCAGCTCATTTGCCGCCGGGGAGCTGTTTTTT. Encoded protein: CASSSFAAGELFF.

V gene TRBV28 combines with J gene TRBJ2-7; TRBD1 matches at 7 bases. Per germline, CDR1 MDHEN and CDR2 SYDVKM. With 5 bases clipped from V and 3 bases from J, the junction kept 7 bases outside the gene matches. The CDR3 consists of 14 residues. CDR3 sequence (DNA): TGTGCCAGCAGTGAGGGACAGCTCTTCTACGAGCAGTACTTC. Its translation is CASSEGQLFYEQYF.

V gene TRBV12-3 or TRBV12-4 combines with J gene TRBJ2-1; the match to TRBD1 covers 8 bases. The ends lost 5 bases at V and 9 bases at J; junction bases unmatched: 9. CDR3 length equals 14 residues. The CDR3 sequence: CASSPNRGVGEQFF. The DNA of the CDR3 is TGTGCCAGCAGTCCGAACAGGGGGGTGGGTGAGCAGTTCTTC.

The gene calls are TRBV5-1 and TRBJ1-6, with D unclear. The V and J ends lost 4 bases and 5 bases respectively, with 10 bases between them. This CDR3 is built from 14 residues. CDR1 is SGHRS and CDR2 is YFSETQ in the germline V gene. The CDR3 region has the DNA TGCGCCAGCAGCGGCGGAGGAGATAATTCACCCCTCCACTTT. Its translation: CASSGGGDNSPLHF.

The J gene is TRBJ1-2, the V gene TRBV5-4, with D possibly TRBD1 on 5 matching bases. Germline V CDR1 and CDR2: SGHNT, YYREEE (reference sequence). This CDR3 contains 13 residues. V lost 4 bases and J lost 6, with 13 bases in between. In nucleotides, the CDR3 is TGTGCCAGCAGCGTACCTCAGGGCGATGGCTACACCTTC. As protein: CASSVPQGDGYTF.

V and J are TRBV10-3 and TRBJ2-5; 7 bases agree with TRBD2. V trimming: 11 bases; J trimming: 2 bases; junction bases outside the gene matches: 5. CDR1 is ENHRY and CDR2 is SYGVKD in the germline V gene. The CDR3 covers 12 residues. CDR3 in DNA: TGTGCCGCTAGCGGTATTCAAGAGACCCAGTACTTC. Translating it yields CAASGIQETQYF.

The V gene is TRBV7-2, the J gene TRBJ2-3, with D hard to call. Per germline, CDR1 SGHTA and CDR2 FQGNSA. This CDR3 has 16 amino acids. V lost 2 bases and J lost 1, with 13 bases in between. The CDR3 sequence is CASSLFLGPGTDTQYF. The CDR3 DNA sequence: TGTGCCAGCAGCTTATTCTTAGGGCCAGGCACAGATACGCAGTATTTT.

This clonotype was counted a few times. The J gene is TRBJ1-2, the V gene TRBV20-1, with D tentatively TRBD1 (5 bases). V gave up 4 bases and J gave up 3 bases, with 12 bases separating them. This CDR3 has 13 residues. The germline CDR1 and CDR2 sequences are DFQATT and SNEGSKA (reference sequence). CDR3 loop: CSAMARGDYGYTF. The CDR3 region has the DNA TGCAGTGCTATGGCCCGAGGGGACTATGGCTACACCTTC.

This sequence joins TRBV6-5 and TRBJ1-1, with 8 bases identical to TRBD1. This CDR3 has 15 residues. Trimming at V came to 5 bases and at J to 3 bases, leaving 8 bases not matched to a gene. The germline CDR1 and CDR2 sequences are MNHEY and SVGAGI. CDR3 residues: CASSRTGREHTEAFF. The CDR3 coding sequence is TGTGCCAGCAGTCGGACAGGGCGGGAGCACACTGAAGCTTTCTTT.